These 26 T cell receptor beta chains were sequenced from one sample in a study of CD8 T cells in seronegative destructive rheumatoid arthritis. Assay used: immunoSEQ multiplex PCR; TCRdb lists only in-frame clones, some missing. Of some 4,100 clones in the sample, about 72% were seen once. The material sequenced was CD8+ T cells from blood. The receptors derive from a woman between 50 and 75 years old with seronegative destructive rheumatoid arthritis.

The chain uses TRBV5-5 and TRBJ2-7; D is possibly TRBD1 (6 bases). Looked up from germline, CDR1 is SGHKS and CDR2 is YYEKEE (reference sequence). This CDR3 comprises 13 residues. V lost 4 bases to trimming and J lost 3 bases, with 11 bases between them. CDR3 sequence: CASSRDKRYEQYF. The CDR3 DNA reads TGTGCCAGCAGCCGGGACAAACGCTACGAGCAGTACTTC.

The CDR3 sequence is CASSVGSGSNQPQHF. CDR3 in DNA: TGTGCCAGCAGCGTAGGGTCCGGGAGCAATCAGCCCCAGCATTTT. The chain couples TRBV9 to TRBJ1-5; D remains unclear. The CDR3 sequence is 15 residues long. Germline loops: CDR1 SGDLS, CDR2 YYNGEE. Trimming removed 0 bases from V and 1 base from J, with 8 bases in between.

Remarks on this clone: Different DNA sequences within this sample yield the same CDR3. The J gene is TRBJ2-7, the V gene TRBV28; no firm D call. Trimming removed 2 bases at V and 0 bases at J, with 23 bases between. This CDR3 spans 19 amino acids. CDR1 is MDHEN, CDR2 SYDVKM, per germline. In nucleotides, the CDR3 is TGTGCCAGCAGTTTACCCATCCTTGGGCCTCCCCATAGCTCCTACGAGCAGTACTTC. This encodes CASSLPILGPPHSSYEQYF.

The chain is built from TRBV18 and TRBJ2-1; D unclear. The CDR3 is 14 residues long. In germline, CDR1 is KGHSH, CDR2 LQKENI. Trimming took off 3 bases at V and 7 bases at J, with 13 bases between the two ends. This chain's CDR3 is CASSPGAFPNEQFF. CDR3 sequence (DNA): TGTGCCAGCTCACCCGGAGCCTTCCCGAATGAGCAGTTCTTC.

The chain recombines TRBV19 with TRBJ2-1; D gene unclear. CDR1 LNHDA and CDR2 SQIVND come from the germline V gene (reference sequence). The V and J ends lost 4 bases and 0 bases respectively, with 10 bases between them. The CDR3 is made up of 15 amino acids. CDR3 loop: CASSTARSSYNEQFF. The CDR3 DNA reads as TGTGCCAGTAGTACCGCCCGGAGCTCCTACAATGAGCAGTTCTTC.

V and J are TRBV7-2 and TRBJ2-7; tentative D call: TRBD2 (6 bases). The germline gives CDR1 SGHTA, CDR2 FQGNSA. This CDR3 is built from 15 residues. With 1 base removed from V and 4 bases from J, the gap between germline ends came to 14 bases. The CDR3 region has the DNA TGTGCCAGCAGCTTAGGGGGAGGTGCTGGGTACGAGCAGTACTTC. It yields the protein CASSLGGGAGYEQYF.

The chain is built from TRBV28 and TRBJ2-5, with TRBD2 as a possible D gene (6 bases). Germline V gene lookup returns CDR1 MDHEN and CDR2 SYDVKM. This CDR3 has 15 residues. The V and J ends lost 5 bases and 0 bases respectively, with 13 bases between them. This CDR3 is CASSGIAEYQETQYF. Here the CDR3 DNA reads TGTGCCAGCAGTGGGATAGCGGAGTACCAAGAGACCCAGTACTTC.

This clone was recorded a few times. The chain links TRBV4-1 to TRBJ2-3; D not certain. Per germline, CDR1 MGHRA and CDR2 YSYEKL. The V and J ends lost 4 bases and 2 bases respectively, with 10 bases between them. CDR3 length equals 14 residues. The CDR3, as DNA: TGCGCCAGCAGCCCTAGGAGTCCCACAGATACGCAGTATTTT. This translates into CASSPRSPTDTQYF.

This chain joins TRBV7-9 and TRBJ1-1; no clear D. The germline V gene has CDR1 SEHNR and CDR2 FQNEAQ (reference sequence). This CDR3 spans 13 amino acids. V dropped 1 base and J dropped 4 bases, with 7 bases sitting between them. CDR3 region: CASSLGESTEAFF. Written as DNA, the CDR3 is TGTGCCAGCAGCTTAGGGGAGAGCACTGAAGCTTTCTTT.

The chain recombines TRBV13 with TRBJ2-3, with D hard to call. The V gene lost 3 bases and the J gene lost 10 bases, with 17 bases spanning the gap. The CDR3 runs 14 residues. CDR1 PRHDT and CDR2 FYEKMQ come from the germline V gene (reference sequence). The CDR3 DNA reads TGTGCCAGCAGCTTTAGTAGACTCCGGAAGGCGCAGTATTTT. The encoded protein is CASSFSRLRKAQYF. Together with reference TRBV13 and TRBJ2-3, the CDR3 gives the full variable domain: AAGVIQSPRHLIKEKRETATLKCYPIPRHDTVYWYQQGPGQDPQFLISFYEKMQSDKGSIPDRFSAQQFSDYHSELNMSSLELGDSALYFCASSFSRLRKAQYFGPGTRLTVL.

This chain joins TRBV30 and TRBJ2-4, with 10 bases matching TRBD2. Germline V CDR1 and CDR2: GTSNPN, SVGIG (reference sequence). The CDR3 consists of 17 residues. The J segment lost 9 bases and the V segment lost 0 bases, leaving 14 bases of the junction unmatched. The CDR3 region is CAWSVAWLAGDPGIQYF. CDR3 coding DNA: TGTGCCTGGAGTGTAGCTTGGCTAGCGGGGGATCCGGGCATTCAGTACTTC.

This clone was observed a handful of times. The V call is TRBV6-1, the J call TRBJ2-7; 7 bases align to TRBD2. Germline values: CDR1 MNHNS, CDR2 SASEGT. V was clipped by 6 bases and J by 7 bases; unmatched bases: 3. The CDR3 extends over 11 amino acids. The CDR3 DNA sequence: TGTGCCAGCAGGGGGGGGTGGGAGCAGTACTTC. Translation: CASRGGWEQYF.

V is TRBV5-6 and J is TRBJ1-2, with D uncertain. Trimming stripped 0 bases from V and 4 bases from J, with 7 bases between. This CDR3 contains 13 residues. Germline CDR1 SGHDT, CDR2 YYEEEE. CDR3 coding DNA: TGTGCCAGCAGCTTGGCCGCGGGCTATGGCTACACCTTC. This sequence encodes CASSLAAGYGYTF.

J is TRBJ2-2 and V is TRBV30, with TRBD1 matching over 9 bases. Germline CDR1 is GTSNPN and CDR2 is SVGIG (reference sequence). The V segment lost 5 bases and the J segment 5 bases; nucleotides outside the gene matches: 3. The CDR3 is made up of 13 amino acids. The CDR3 DNA sequence: TGTGCCTGGGACAGGGGGAAGACCGGGGAGCTGTTTTTT. Encoded protein: CAWDRGKTGELFF.

The V and J genes are TRBV4-1 and TRBJ2-4; 7 bases align to TRBD1. V lost 3 bases and J lost 2; bases outside the gene matches: 7. Germline V lookup: CDR1 MGHRA, CDR2 YSYEKL. The CDR3 runs 16 residues. CDR3 amino acids: CASSHRTGLTKNIQYF. The CDR3 DNA reads as TGCGCCAGCAGCCACCGGACAGGCTTGACCAAAAACATTCAGTACTTC.

This clone has more than one count but fewer than ten. The chain is built from TRBV5-1 and TRBJ2-1; D is undetermined. Trimming pared 0 bases from V and 2 bases from J, leaving 12 bases between. Germline V gives CDR1 SGHRS, CDR2 YFSETQ. This CDR3 is built from 16 residues. The CDR3 reads CASSLASQSPYNEQFF. The CDR3, as DNA: TGCGCCAGCAGCTTGGCCTCACAATCGCCCTACAATGAGCAGTTCTTC.

This rearrangement joins TRBV15 to TRBJ1-3; D possibly corresponds to TRBD1 (5 bases). Trimming removed 5 bases from V and 0 bases from J, with 23 bases in between. From germline, CDR1 is LNHNV and CDR2 YYDKDF (reference sequence). This CDR3 spans 19 amino acids. In DNA form, the CDR3 reads TGTGCCACCAGCCCCGTGTCCTCCGGGAGAGGGGCCTCTGGAAACACCATATATTTT. Translating gives CATSPVSSGRGASGNTIYF.

This clone was recorded a few times. A junction boundary mismatches the germline segment, possibly from a read error. In the same sample, other DNA sequences code for this CDR3. The CDR3 bases are TGTGCCAGCAGTCAAGGAGGAAGCTACGAGCAGTACTTT. Protein product: CASSQGGSYEQYF. The rearrangement joins TRBV2 to TRBJ2-7; D is perhaps TRBD2 (5 bases). The germline V gene encodes CDR1 SNHLY and CDR2 FYNNEI. This CDR3 has 13 amino acids. Using reference TRBV2 and TRBJ2-7 for the parts outside the CDR3, the full variable domain is EPEVTQTPSHQVTQMGQEVILRCVPISNHLYFYWYRQILGQKVEFLVSFYNNEISEKSEIFDDQFSVERPDGSNFTLKIRSTKLEDSAMYFCASSQGGSYEQYFGPGTRLTVT.

The sample holds a few counts of this clone. This rearrangement joins TRBV4-2 to TRBJ2-7; a weak D match, TRBD2 (6 bases). Germline CDR1 reads LGHNA; CDR2 reads YNFKEQ. The V end was cut by 3 bases, the J end by 0 bases, with 9 bases between. The CDR3 is 14 amino acids. CDR3 region: CASSQGGSSYEQYF. The CDR3 DNA follows: TGTGCCAGCAGCCAGGGAGGCAGCTCCTACGAGCAGTACTTC.

The rearrangement links TRBV7-3 to TRBJ2-2, with TRBD1 matching over 10 bases. J gave up 0 bases and V 5 bases, and 6 bases lay outside the gene matches. CDR1 and CDR2 from the germline V gene are SGHTA and FQGTGA. CDR3 length equals 17 residues. The CDR3 reads CASSQQTGGPNTGELFF. Written as DNA, the CDR3 is TGTGCCAGCAGCCAACAGACAGGGGGCCCGAACACCGGGGAGCTGTTTTTT.

The chain combines TRBV15 with TRBJ1-1; the D is unclear. Trimming took off 1 base at V and 0 bases at J, with 9 bases between the two ends. This CDR3 region has 15 residues. Germline assignment: CDR1 LNHNV and CDR2 YYDKDF (reference sequence). The CDR3 DNA sequence: TGTGCCACCAGCAGAGGATTAGAAGTGAACACTGAAGCTTTCTTT. It specifies CATSRGLEVNTEAFF.

This chain joins TRBV19 and TRBJ2-7; 10 bases map to TRBD1. From germline, CDR1 is LNHDA and CDR2 SQIVND (reference sequence). Trimming removed 6 bases from V and 3 bases from J; junction bases left unmatched: 2. The CDR3 contains 13 residues. The CDR3, as DNA: TGTGCCAGTAGCCGGGACAGGGGCTACGAGCAGTACTTC. Its translation is CASSRDRGYEQYF.

This chain connects TRBV28 to TRBJ2-2, with D unclear. V was cut by 5 bases and J by 1 base, with 17 bases left in between. The length of the CDR3 is 17 residues. Per the germline V gene, CDR1 is MDHEN and CDR2 is SYDVKM. The CDR3 sequence: CASSTLLNPENTGELFF. The CDR3 nucleotides are TGTGCCAGCAGTACCCTCCTCAACCCAGAGAACACCGGGGAGCTGTTTTTT.

The V call is TRBV4-1, the J call TRBJ1-1; unclear D gene. V lost 5 bases, J lost 5 bases, and 12 bases lay in between. Germline V gene lookup returns CDR1 MGHRA and CDR2 YSYEKL. CDR3 length: 13 amino acids. CDR3 bases: TGCGCCAGCAGCTATGAGACGGGAACTGAAGCTTTCTTT. Translated, it gives CASSYETGTEAFF.

CDR3 DNA: TGTGCCAGCAGCTTAGGTAGCGGGGGGAACGAGCAGTACTTC. As protein: CASSLGSGGNEQYF. This sequence joins TRBV11-2 and TRBJ2-7; 10 positions match TRBD2. Germline V lookup: CDR1 SGHAT, CDR2 FQNNGV. The J segment lost 5 bases and the V segment lost 1 base, leaving 2 bases of the junction unmatched. The CDR3 has 14 amino acids.

The chain employs TRBV7-8 and TRBJ1-2, with a tentative D call TRBD1 (5 bases). CDR3 length equals 14 residues. V lost 1 base, J lost 4 bases, and 10 bases lay in between. Germline CDR1 and CDR2: SGHVS and FQNEAQ. CDR3 bases: TGTGCCAGCAGCTTAGGGGGGGGTGGCTATGGCTACACCTTC. Its translation: CASSLGGGGYGYTF. The full variable domain, its missing parts supplied by reference TRBV7-8 and TRBJ1-2, is GAGVSQSPRYKVAKRGQDVALRCDPISGHVSLFWYQQALGQGPEFLTYFQNEAQLDKSGLPSDRFFAERPEGSVSTLKIQRTQQEDSAVYLCASSLGGGGYGYTFGSGTRLTVV.